The next 22 T cell receptor beta chains were all read from a single sample in a study of cytomegalovirus exposure and HLA in healthy donors. Profiling relied on immunoSEQ multiplex PCR, and the TCRdb table lists in-frame clones only, not all of them. The sample yields about 130,000 clones, approximately 91% seen once. The specimen was PBMCs. Receptor source: a woman in her late teens or twenties in good health and CMV-seronegative.

The chain employs TRBV5-6 and TRBJ2-7, with 9 positions matching TRBD2. The CDR3 totals 14 residues. The germline V gene has CDR1 SGHDT and CDR2 YYEEEE. V shed 0 bases and J 3 bases; nucleotides not matched to a gene: 1. This CDR3 is CASSLGGRVYEQYF. The CDR3 DNA is TGTGCCAGCAGCTTGGGCGGGAGGGTCTACGAGCAGTACTTC.

The rearrangement joins TRBV7-9 to TRBJ1-5, with D hard to call. The CDR3 totals 14 residues. V was trimmed by 5 bases and J by 2 bases, leaving 10 bases between them. Germline V lookup: CDR1 SEHNR, CDR2 FQNEAQ (reference sequence). The CDR3 loop reads CASSQDGGNQPQHF. The CDR3, as DNA: TGTGCCAGCAGCCAGGATGGTGGCAATCAGCCCCAGCATTTT. Supplemented by reference TRBV7-9 and TRBJ1-5, the full variable domain reads DTGVSQNPRHKITKRGQNVTFRCDPISEHNRLYWYRQTLGQGPEFLTYFQNEAQLEKSRLLSDRFSAERPKGSFSTLEIQRTEQGDSAMYLCASSQDGGNQPQHFGDGTRLSIL.

This clone was observed a single time. This chain connects TRBV5-1 to TRBJ2-5; 7 nucleotides align to TRBD2. V dropped 5 bases and J dropped 2; count of bases not matched to a gene: 6. Germline-derived CDR1 and CDR2 are SGHRS and YFSETQ. CDR3 length: 14 residues. The CDR3 region has the DNA TGCGCCAGCAGGGAAGCGGGACGGCAAGAGACCCAGTACTTC. This gives the protein CASREAGRQETQYF.

The V call is TRBV23-1, the J call TRBJ2-2; 9 bases match TRBD2. TRBV23-1 is an open reading frame whose function is uncertain. CDR3 length: 16 residues. Losses at the gene ends were 3 bases for V and 6 bases for J; bases not matched to a gene: 8. CDR3 region: CASSHLTSGLPGELFF. In nucleotides, the CDR3 is TGCGCCAGCAGTCACTTGACTAGCGGATTACCCGGGGAGCTGTTTTTT.

The gene calls are TRBV19 and TRBJ2-1, with a weak D call TRBD1 (5 bases). CDR1 and CDR2 (germline): LNHDA, SQIVND (reference sequence). V gave up 4 bases and J gave up 2 bases, with 12 bases separating them. The CDR3 covers 15 residues. CDR3 nucleotide sequence: TGTGCCAGTAGTACAGGGCACCAAACCTACAATGAGCAGTTCTTC. Encoded protein: CASSTGHQTYNEQFF. The full variable domain, completed using reference TRBV19 and TRBJ2-1, is DGGITQSPKYLFRKEGQNVTLSCEQNLNHDAMYWYRQDPGQGLRLIYYSQIVNDFQKGDIAEGYSVSREKKESFPLTVTSAQKNPTAFYLCASSTGHQTYNEQFFGPGTRLTVL.

The chain uses TRBV5-1 and TRBJ2-7; 9 nucleotides line up with TRBD2. This CDR3 comprises 15 residues. V trimming: 0 bases; J trimming: 7 bases; junction bases outside the gene matches: 8. Germline values: CDR1 SGHRS, CDR2 YFSETQ. The chain's CDR3 is CASSLEAGGLREQYF. DNA for the CDR3: TGCGCCAGCAGCTTGGAGGCGGGAGGGCTAAGGGAGCAGTACTTC.

The CDR3 protein is CASSGDSYTGELFF. DNA for the CDR3: TGTGCCAGTAGCGGGGACAGTTACACCGGGGAGCTGTTTTTT. The genes are TRBV19 and TRBJ2-2; 7 positions match TRBD1. V shed 6 bases, J shed 3 bases, and the junction held 4 bases outside the gene matches. The CDR3 extends over 14 amino acids. Germline lookup yields CDR1 LNHDA and CDR2 SQIVND (reference sequence).

The chain is built from TRBV2 and TRBJ2-7; 11 bases are a match to TRBD2. V was pared by 3 bases and J by 6 bases, with 25 bases of the junction left unmatched. Germline lookup yields CDR1 SNHLY and CDR2 FYNNEI. The CDR3 totals 21 residues. CDR3 residues: CASSDEFRLGTSGLATFEQYF. The CDR3 DNA reads as TGTGCCAGCAGTGATGAGTTTCGGTTGGGGACTAGCGGTTTAGCTACCTTCGAGCAGTACTTC. Full variable domain (remainder filled in from reference TRBV2 and TRBJ2-7): EPEVTQTPSHQVTQMGQEVILRCVPISNHLYFYWYRQILGQKVEFLVSFYNNEISEKSEIFDDQFSVERPDGSNFTLKIRSTKLEDSAMYFCASSDEFRLGTSGLATFEQYFGPGTRLTVT.

The chain couples TRBV28 to TRBJ2-4, with TRBD2 identical over 15 bases. This CDR3 contains 16 residues. The V gene end was trimmed by 2 bases and the J gene end by 9 bases; junction bases not matched to a gene: 5. The V gene's germline CDR1 is MDHEN and CDR2 SYDVKM. The CDR3 sequence is CASSLRTSGREGIQYF. CDR3 DNA: TGTGCCAGCAGTTTACGGACTAGCGGGAGGGAGGGCATTCAGTACTTC.

The genes are TRBV5-1 and TRBJ2-1; the D gene is possibly TRBD1 (5 bases). The CDR3 has 14 amino acids. Between the trimmed V and J ends, which lost 5 bases and 1 base, there was a span of 10 bases. Germline-derived CDR1 and CDR2 are SGHRS and YFSETQ. In DNA, the CDR3 is TGCGCCAGCAGTATCGGACAATCCTACAATGAGCAGTTCTTC. Translated: CASSIGQSYNEQFF.

This clone was seen a handful of times. The genes are TRBV2 and TRBJ2-7; TRBD2 might be the D (6 bases). The V end lost 8 bases, the J end lost 0 bases, and 11 bases lay between the germline ends. The germline V gene has CDR1 SNHLY and CDR2 FYNNEI. This CDR3 contains 13 residues. The CDR3 here is CASGWDFSYEQYF. CDR3 nucleotides: TGTGCCAGCGGTTGGGACTTCTCCTACGAGCAGTACTTC. The full variable domain, its missing parts supplied by reference TRBV2 and TRBJ2-7, is EPEVTQTPSHQVTQMGQEVILRCVPISNHLYFYWYRQILGQKVEFLVSFYNNEISEKSEIFDDQFSVERPDGSNFTLKIRSTKLEDSAMYFCASGWDFSYEQYFGPGTRLTVT.

J is TRBJ2-7 and V is TRBV7-8; tentative D call: TRBD1 (6 bases). The CDR3 totals 14 residues. Germline CDR1 is SGHVS and CDR2 is FQNEAQ. V lost 5 bases, J lost 1 base, and 12 bases lay in between. The DNA of the CDR3 is TGTGCCAGCAGCGGACAGACGGGTTCCTACGAGCAGTACTTC. This translates into CASSGQTGSYEQYF.

The V gene is TRBV10-3, the J gene TRBJ2-2, with 12 bases matching TRBD1. There are 17 residues in the CDR3. V trimming: 4 bases; J trimming: 7 bases; junction bases outside the gene matches: 10. CDR1 and CDR2 (germline): ENHRY, SYGVKD. CDR3 nucleotides: TGTGCCATCAGTGTAAACCGGGACAGGGGGCATGGCGGGGAGCTGTTTTTT. Its translation is CAISVNRDRGHGGELFF.

The chain is built from TRBV11-2 and TRBJ1-1; TRBD1 agrees at 9 bases. V dropped 4 bases and J dropped 3; count of bases not matched to a gene: 3. CDR1 is SGHAT and CDR2 is FQNNGV in the germline V gene. The CDR3 consists of 14 residues. The CDR3 DNA follows: TGTGCCAGCAGCTACAGGGGGCGATACACTGAAGCTTTCTTT. Its translation is CASSYRGRYTEAFF.

The J gene is TRBJ1-1, the V gene TRBV6-5; the D is unclear. The CDR3 has 14 residues. The germline V gene has CDR1 MNHEY and CDR2 SVGAGI. The germline V and J ends were trimmed by 6 bases and 4 bases, with 15 bases remaining between them. CDR3 nucleotides: TGTGCCAGCAGCCCGCGGACTTCCCTCACTGAAGCTTTCTTT. Amino acids: CASSPRTSLTEAFF.

J is TRBJ2-7 and V is TRBV27; 8 bases align to TRBD2. The ends lost 3 bases at V and 2 bases at J; junction bases unmatched: 3. The CDR3 length is 14 residues. CDR1 MNHEY and CDR2 SMNVEV come from the germline V gene (reference sequence). CDR3 nucleotides: TGTGCCAGCAGTTTGGCTAGCGGGCCCTACGAGCAGTACTTC. Translating gives CASSLASGPYEQYF.

Here the CDR3 reads CASSFEGALDEQFF. CDR3 in DNA: TGTGCCAGCAGTTTTGAAGGGGCTCTCGATGAGCAGTTCTTC. This rearrangement joins TRBV28 to TRBJ2-1; maybe TRBD1 (5 bases). Per the germline V gene, CDR1 is MDHEN and CDR2 is SYDVKM. The CDR3 loop spans 14 amino acids. V was clipped by 3 bases and J by 8 bases, with 14 bases between them.

This clone was detected only a few times. The rearrangement uses TRBV12-5 and TRBJ2-7, with 10 nucleotides matching TRBD2. V was clipped by 1 base and J by 4 bases; unmatched bases: 4. Germline-derived CDR1 and CDR2 are LGHNT and FRNRAP. This CDR3 is built from 15 residues. In DNA, the CDR3 is TGTGCTAGTGGTTTGGAGACTAGCGGGTGGTACGAGCAGTACTTC. Translation gives CASGLETSGWYEQYF. The variable domain in full, completed from reference TRBV12-5 and TRBJ2-7, reads DARVTQTPRHKVTEMGQEVTMRCQPILGHNTVFWYRQTMMQGLELLAYFRNRAPLDDSGMPKDRFSAEMPDATLATLKIQPSEPRDSAVYFCASGLETSGWYEQYFGPGTRLTVT.

The V and J genes are TRBV6-1 and TRBJ2-5, with unresolved D. The CDR3 totals 14 residues. Germline CDR1 is MNHNS and CDR2 is SASEGT. Trimming shortened V by 0 bases and J by 9 bases, and 14 bases separated the two germline ends. The CDR3 reads CASSEARGLRSQYF. The CDR3 DNA follows: TGTGCCAGCAGTGAAGCTAGAGGATTACGGTCCCAGTACTTC.

As to this clone: The sample contains more than one DNA sequence encoding this CDR3. This chain connects TRBV19 to TRBJ1-2; D is undetermined. The CDR3 is 12 amino acids. From germline, CDR1 is LNHDA and CDR2 SQIVND (reference sequence). The ends were cut back, 0 bases at V and 5 bases at J, with 4 bases in the middle. The CDR3 sequence is CASSIDQYGYTF. Written as DNA, the CDR3 is TGTGCCAGTAGTATAGACCAGTATGGCTACACCTTC.

V gene TRBV28 combines with J gene TRBJ2-1, with D possibly being TRBD2 (5 bases). The germline V gene encodes CDR1 MDHEN and CDR2 SYDVKM. This CDR3 has 16 amino acids. V was clipped by 6 bases and J by 1 base, with 16 bases between them. CDR3 in amino acids: CASSLTSIYSYNEQFF. The CDR3 region has the DNA TGTGCCAGCAGCCTTACTAGTATCTATTCCTACAATGAGCAGTTCTTC. Drawing the rest from reference TRBV28 and TRBJ2-1, the complete variable domain is DVKVTQSSRYLVKRTGEKVFLECVQDMDHENMFWYRQDPGLGLRLIYFSYDVKMKEKGDIPEGYSVSREKKERFSLILESASTNQTSMYLCASSLTSIYSYNEQFFGPGTRLTVL.

The gene calls are TRBV12-5 and TRBJ2-7, with a weak D call TRBD1 (6 bases). Germline V gene lookup returns CDR1 LGHNT and CDR2 FRNRAP. The CDR3 sequence is 19 residues long. Between the trimmed V and J ends, which lost 4 bases and 3 bases, there was a span of 28 bases. DNA for the CDR3: TGTGCTAGTGGTTCGACAGGCCGCGGCTTGGCTGAGAGGGTCTACGAGCAGTACTTC. Translation: CASGSTGRGLAERVYEQYF.